These 22 T cell receptor beta chains share one sample of origin, sequenced in a study of response to subunit inactivated influenza vaccine. TCRdb fed the RT-PCR reads into MiXCR, producing one record per CDR3 protein. The sample holds about 650,000 distinct CDR3 sequences, about 15% seen once. Sequencing was performed on PBMCs from blood, taken 11 to 12 days after vaccination. Receptor source: a man in his fifties who received an inactivated influenza vaccine.

In this sample, this clonotype turned up many times. V gene TRBV5-1 combines with J gene TRBJ2-2; the D is unclear. V was shortened by 4 bases and J by 6 bases, with 7 bases between the two germline ends. Germline CDR1 reads SGHRS; CDR2 reads YFSETQ. The CDR3 contains 12 residues. CDR3: CASSQDPGELFF. The CDR3 region has the DNA TGCGCCAGCAGCCAAGACCCCGGGGAGCTGTTTTTT.

In its sample, this clonotype was seen a few times. J is TRBJ2-7 and V is TRBV11-1; TRBD1 aligns across 9 bases. Germline CDR1 SGHAT, CDR2 FQDESV (reference sequence). The CDR3 runs to 15 residues. V trimming: 1 base; J trimming: 3 bases; junction bases outside the gene matches: 4. CDR3 amino acids: CASSLVDRGDYEQYF. The CDR3 region has the DNA TGTGCCAGCAGCTTAGTCGACAGGGGGGACTACGAGCAGTACTTC. The complete variable domain, with remaining parts taken from reference TRBV11-1 and TRBJ2-7, reads EAEVAQSPRYKITEKSQAVAFWCDPISGHATLYWYRQILGQGPELLVQFQDESVVDDSQLPKDRFSAERLKGVDSTLKIQPAELGDSAMYLCASSLVDRGDYEQYFGPGTRLTVT.

This clonotype was observed a few times. Its ends do not fully match the called genes, so a read error is possible. V usage is TRBV6-6 and J usage is TRBJ2-7; TRBD2 aligns across 9 bases. Per germline, CDR1 MNHNY and CDR2 SVGAGI (reference sequence). The CDR3 is made up of 13 amino acids. CDR3 amino acids: CASRYSSGDEQYF. DNA for the CDR3: TGTGCCAGCAGATACTCTAGCGGGGACGAGCAGTACTTC.

This clonotype was seen a few times. The genes are TRBV28 and TRBJ2-7; D not resolved. The V gene lost 7 bases and the J gene lost 0 bases, with 13 bases spanning the gap. This CDR3 has 14 residues. Germline V gene data show CDR1 as MDHEN and CDR2 as SYDVKM. CDR3 amino acids: CASTRAGPSYEQYF. CDR3 nucleotides: TGTGCCAGCACCCGCGCTGGGCCCTCCTACGAGCAGTACTTC.

The V call is TRBV28, the J call TRBJ2-1, with TRBD2 identical over 13 bases. V lost 5 bases to trimming and J lost 9 bases; unmatched junction nucleotides: 7. The CDR3 loop spans 15 amino acids. Germline-derived CDR1 and CDR2 are MDHEN and SYDVKM. Here the CDR3 DNA reads TGTGCCAGCAGTCTGGGACTAGCGGGACGTGGTGAGCAGTTCTTC. It codes for CASSLGLAGRGEQFF. Full variable domain (outside the CDR3, taken from reference TRBV28 and TRBJ2-1): DVKVTQSSRYLVKRTGEKVFLECVQDMDHENMFWYRQDPGLGLRLIYFSYDVKMKEKGDIPEGYSVSREKKERFSLILESASTNQTSMYLCASSLGLAGRGEQFFGPGTRLTVL.

This clonotype was recorded a few times. The chain is built from TRBV11-3 and TRBJ2-3; D is unclear. The CDR3 runs to 13 residues. The germline V gene encodes CDR1 SGHNT and CDR2 YENEEA. With 4 bases removed from V and 2 bases from J, the gap between germline ends came to 7 bases. CDR3: CASSSFDTDTQYF. The CDR3 coding sequence is TGTGCCAGCAGCTCCTTTGACACAGATACGCAGTATTTT.

This clonotype was seen many times. The chain has TRBV11-1 and TRBJ2-2; 9 positions agree with TRBD2. The germline CDR1 and CDR2 sequences are SGHAT and FQDESV (reference sequence). V lost 7 bases to trimming and J lost 4 bases; unmatched junction nucleotides: 16. CDR3 length: 18 amino acids. The CDR3 region has the DNA TGTGCCAGCAAATCAACGACAACCGGGACTAGCAGCACCGGGGAGCTGTTTTTT. Translation gives CASKSTTTGTSSTGELFF.

This clonotype was recorded a few times. The rearrangement links TRBV5-6 to TRBJ2-7; 11 positions agree with TRBD1. Losses at the gene ends were 4 bases for V and 5 bases for J; bases not matched to a gene: 5. Germline V gene data show CDR1 as SGHDT and CDR2 as YYEEEE. The CDR3 extends over 14 amino acids. CDR3 sequence reads: CASSRWTGGHEQYF. The DNA for the CDR3 is TGTGCCAGCAGCAGATGGACAGGGGGCCACGAGCAGTACTTC.

The chain has TRBV5-4 and TRBJ2-7; no definite D call. Germline V lookup: CDR1 SGHNT, CDR2 YYREEE (reference sequence). CDR3 size: 14 residues. With 4 bases removed from V and 2 bases from J, the gap between germline ends came to 13 bases. DNA of the CDR3: TGTGCCAGCAGCCGCACCAGGCCCCCCTACGAGCAGTACTTC. It specifies CASSRTRPPYEQYF. Together with reference TRBV5-4 and TRBJ2-7, the CDR3 gives the full variable domain: ETGVTQSPTHLIKTRGQQVTLRCSSQSGHNTVSWYQQALGQGPQFIFQYYREEENGRGNFPPRFSGLQFPNYSSELNVNALELDDSALYLCASSRTRPPYEQYFGPGTRLTVT.

The chain combines TRBV13 with TRBJ2-1; 9 nucleotides agree with TRBD1. With 4 bases clipped from V and 2 bases from J, the junction kept 3 bases outside the gene matches. Germline V gene lookup returns CDR1 PRHDT and CDR2 FYEKMQ (reference sequence). The CDR3 totals 15 residues. The CDR3 sequence: CASSYRGRTYNEQFF. CDR3 DNA sequence: TGTGCCAGCAGCTACAGGGGGCGTACCTACAATGAGCAGTTCTTC. Using reference TRBV13 and TRBJ2-1 for the parts outside the CDR3, the full variable domain is AAGVIQSPRHLIKEKRETATLKCYPIPRHDTVYWYQQGPGQDPQFLISFYEKMQSDKGSIPDRFSAQQFSDYHSELNMSSLELGDSALYFCASSYRGRTYNEQFFGPGTRLTVL.

As DNA, the CDR3 is TGCGCCAGCAGATCAGGACAGGATCGCACCGGGGAGCTGTTTTTT. Translation gives CASRSGQDRTGELFF. The rearrangement joins TRBV10-2 to TRBJ2-2, with TRBD1 matching over 7 bases. Germline trimming cut 6 bases from V and 4 bases from J; bases unmatched to any gene: 8. In germline, CDR1 is WSHSY, CDR2 SAAADI. The CDR3 sequence is 15 residues long.

The chain uses TRBV3-1 and TRBJ2-6; D is uncertain. Trimming pared 1 base from V and 4 bases from J, leaving 14 bases between. Germline loops: CDR1 LGHDT, CDR2 YNNKEL (reference sequence). The CDR3 contains 17 residues. CDR3 residues: CASSQVGRVVGANVLTF. CDR3 nucleotide sequence: TGTGCCAGCAGCCAAGTGGGCCGTGTCGTGGGGGCCAACGTCCTGACTTTC.

This chain uses TRBV6-5 with TRBJ1-1; 7 nucleotides match TRBD1. V shed 3 bases and J 7 bases; nucleotides not matched to a gene: 11. Germline loops: CDR1 MNHEY, CDR2 SVGAGI. The CDR3 loop spans 15 amino acids. This CDR3 reads CASSYLGRRGGEAFF. The CDR3 DNA follows: TGTGCCAGCAGTTATCTCGGACGCAGGGGGGGTGAAGCTTTCTTT.

The chain recombines TRBV5-1 with TRBJ2-2; TRBD1 agrees at 7 bases. CDR1 is SGHRS, CDR2 YFSETQ, per germline. This CDR3 contains 15 residues. With V trimmed by 4 bases and J by 6 bases, 9 bases remained unmatched. The CDR3 protein is CASSQGVEAAGELFF. CDR3 nucleotide sequence: TGCGCCAGCAGCCAGGGGGTGGAGGCTGCCGGGGAGCTGTTTTTT.

The V gene is TRBV29-1, the J gene TRBJ2-7; 14 bases agree with TRBD2. J was trimmed by 6 bases and V by 7 bases; bases with no gene match: 5. The germline V gene has CDR1 SQVTM and CDR2 ANQGSEA. The CDR3 is made up of 13 amino acids. The CDR3 DNA sequence: TGCAGCGGTGGACTAGCGGGAGGAATCGAGCAGTACTTC. This gives the protein CSGGLAGGIEQYF.

V usage is TRBV11-1 and J usage is TRBJ2-7; 7 bases fit TRBD1. With V trimmed by 4 bases and J by 1 base, 4 bases remained unmatched. The CDR3 consists of 14 residues. Germline V gives CDR1 SGHAT, CDR2 FQDESV (reference sequence). Here the CDR3 DNA reads TGTGCCAGCAGCTACAGGGGCGGTTCCTACGAGCAGTACTTC. Amino acids: CASSYRGGSYEQYF.

This chain links TRBV18 with TRBJ2-7, with 9 bases aligning to TRBD1. The CDR3 totals 15 residues. Germline CDR1 and CDR2: KGHSH and LQKENI. With V trimmed by 3 bases and J by 2 bases, 5 bases remained unmatched. CDR3 DNA: TGTGCCAGCTCACCCTGGACAGGGGTAGCCTACGAGCAGTACTTC. It specifies CASSPWTGVAYEQYF.

This clonotype was counted only a few times. The chain carries TRBV5-1 and TRBJ2-3; 8 bases fit TRBD1. The CDR3 has 17 residues. Trimming removed 3 bases from V and 0 bases from J; junction bases left unmatched: 9. The germline V gene has CDR1 SGHRS and CDR2 YFSETQ. The CDR3: CASSSTWTGLSTDTQYF. The DNA for the CDR3 is TGCGCCAGCAGCTCCACGTGGACAGGGCTTAGCACAGATACGCAGTATTTT.

This chain links TRBV29-1 with TRBJ2-1; 9 positions match TRBD1. The germline gives CDR1 SQVTM, CDR2 ANQGSEA. The CDR3 consists of 12 residues. J lost 5 bases, V lost 7 bases, and 3 bases had no gene match. The CDR3 coding sequence is TGCAGCGGGGACAGGGAAGACAATGAGCAGTTCTTC. Translating it yields CSGDREDNEQFF.

This clonotype has ten or more counts. The chain is built from TRBV29-1 and TRBJ2-2; weak D call: TRBD2 (6 bases). Germline-derived CDR1 and CDR2 are SQVTM and ANQGSEA. The length of the CDR3 is 14 residues. CDR3 coding DNA: TGCAGTGACCGGGACTTCACGAACACCGGGGAGCTGTTTTTT. The encoded protein is CSDRDFTNTGELFF.

This clonotype was recorded many times. This chain joins TRBV12-3 or TRBV12-4 and TRBJ2-1; 10 nucleotides line up with TRBD2. The CDR3 spans 16 residues. After removal of 2 bases from V and 4 bases from J, the junction contained 5 bases not matched to a gene. The CDR3 DNA sequence: TGTGCCAGCAGTTTAATGGCTAGCGGGGGATACAATGAGCAGTTCTTC. Its translation is CASSLMASGGYNEQFF.

The chain carries TRBV20-1 and TRBJ2-5, with D possibly TRBD1 on 5 matching bases. The germline gives CDR1 DFQATT, CDR2 SNEGSKA (reference sequence). The CDR3 length is 13 residues. The germline V and J ends were trimmed by 0 bases and 5 bases, with 10 bases remaining between them. The CDR3 DNA follows: TGCAGTGCTAGAGACAACAACAGGGAGACCCAGTACTTC. Its translation: CSARDNNRETQYF.